This T cell receptor (beta chain) was recorded in a study of monozygotic twins with inflammatory bowel disease. In regard to this clonotype: Its antigen is unidentified.

Overall study results and limits: Diversity of TCRbeta measured by inverse Simpson was lower in IBD patients than in healthy co-twins. There was no way to distinguish the different T cell subtypes. Repertoire likeness was no different across concordant and discordant twins, perhaps owing to restricted power.

The germline V gene has CDR1 SQVTM and CDR2 ANQGSEA. This CDR3 has 12 residues. UMIs that had a 6-nucleotide sample barcode were put in using template switching. TCRdb derives one entry per CDR3 protein from the 5' RACE reads, leaving out DNA. Its table records about 380,000 distinct CDR3 sequences. This chain connects TRBV29-1 to TRBJ1-2; TCRdb selects TRBD1, and the lack of DNA leaves this call unchecked. The clonotype originates from a human donor with ulcerative colitis or Crohn's disease, or a healthy co-twin of an affected twin (not recorded which). The sequencing sample was made of blood. The CDR3 protein is CSDRQGSYGYTF.